The TCR beta chain under discussion was sequenced for a study of identical twins. Study outcomes and limitations: Researchers caution that invariant MAIT and iNKT cells could partly confound zero-insertion analyses. Recombination models fit unrelated individuals' TCR alpha sharing but underestimated twins'.

TCRdb analysed the 5' RACE reads with MiXCR anew, one entry per CDR3 protein. Altogether approximately 500,000 distinct CDR3 sequences are present, about 15% being singletons, with the ten largest covering roughly 0.43%. This clonotype has a handful of counts. Its antigen is still unknown. CDR3 length equals 15 residues. Losses at the gene ends were 4 bases for V and 0 bases for J; bases not matched to a gene: 6. CDR1 and CDR2 from the germline V gene are SEHNR and FQNEAQ (reference sequence). The sample was also linked to a second study, of yellow fever vaccine responses in identical twins. That report adds: In identical twins, vaccine T cell responses appeared partly shared and partly individual.

This chain joins TRBV7-9 and TRBJ2-7, with 7 bases aligning to TRBD2. Input material: CD4+ T cells sorted from blood. This TCR came from a woman under 30 in good health. The CDR3: CASSSLAENSYEQYF. CDR3 nucleotide sequence: TGTGCCAGCAGCTCTCTAGCGGAGAACTCCTACGAGCAGTACTTC.